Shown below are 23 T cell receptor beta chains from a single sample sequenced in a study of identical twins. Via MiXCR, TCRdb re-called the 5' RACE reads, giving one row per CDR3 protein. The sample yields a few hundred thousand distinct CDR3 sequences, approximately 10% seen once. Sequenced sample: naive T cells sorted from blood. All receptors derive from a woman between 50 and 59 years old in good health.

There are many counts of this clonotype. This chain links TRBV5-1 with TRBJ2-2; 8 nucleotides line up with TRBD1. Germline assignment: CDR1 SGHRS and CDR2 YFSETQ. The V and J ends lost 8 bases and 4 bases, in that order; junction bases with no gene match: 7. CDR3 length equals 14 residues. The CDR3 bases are TGCGCCAGTAGATGGGACAGGATCACCGGGGAGCTGTTTTTT. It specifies CASRWDRITGELFF.

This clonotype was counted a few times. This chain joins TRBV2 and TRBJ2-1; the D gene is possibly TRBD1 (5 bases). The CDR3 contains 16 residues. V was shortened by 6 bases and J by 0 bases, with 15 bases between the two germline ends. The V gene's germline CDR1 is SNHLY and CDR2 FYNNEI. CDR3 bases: TGTGCCAGCAGCACCACACTTGACAGCTCCTACAATGAGCAGTTCTTC. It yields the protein CASSTTLDSSYNEQFF.

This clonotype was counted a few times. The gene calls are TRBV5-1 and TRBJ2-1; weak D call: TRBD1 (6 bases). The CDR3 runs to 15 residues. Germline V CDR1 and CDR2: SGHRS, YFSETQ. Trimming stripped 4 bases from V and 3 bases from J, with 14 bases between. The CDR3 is CASSGSRDNYNEQFF. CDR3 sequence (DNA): TGCGCCAGCAGCGGGTCTAGGGACAACTACAATGAGCAGTTCTTC. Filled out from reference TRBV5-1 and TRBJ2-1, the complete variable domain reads KAGVTQTPRYLIKTRGQQVTLSCSPISGHRSVSWYQQTPGQGLQFLFEYFSETQRNKGNFPGRFSGRQFSNSRSEMNVSTLELGDSALYLCASSGSRDNYNEQFFGPGTRLTVL.

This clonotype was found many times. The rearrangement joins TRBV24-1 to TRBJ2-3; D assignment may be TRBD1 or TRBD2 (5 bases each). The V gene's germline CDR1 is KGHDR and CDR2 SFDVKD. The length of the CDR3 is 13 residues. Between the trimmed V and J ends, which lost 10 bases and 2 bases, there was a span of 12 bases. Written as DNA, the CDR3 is TGTGCCACTCGGGGACCAACCACAGATACGCAGTATTTT. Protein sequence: CATRGPTTDTQYF.

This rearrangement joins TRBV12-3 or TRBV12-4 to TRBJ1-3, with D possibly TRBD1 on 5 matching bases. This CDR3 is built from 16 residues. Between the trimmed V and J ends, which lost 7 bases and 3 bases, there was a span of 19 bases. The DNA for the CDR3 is TGTGCCAGCACTCCTGGCCAGGGACCCTATGGAAACACCATATATTTT. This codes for CASTPGQGPYGNTIYF.

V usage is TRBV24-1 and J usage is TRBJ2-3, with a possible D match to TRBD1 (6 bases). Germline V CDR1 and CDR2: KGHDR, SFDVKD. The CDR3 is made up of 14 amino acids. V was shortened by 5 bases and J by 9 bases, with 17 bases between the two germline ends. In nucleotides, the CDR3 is TGTGCCACCAGTGGTAGCAGGGGTTCACAAACGCAGTATTTT. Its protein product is CATSGSRGSQTQYF.

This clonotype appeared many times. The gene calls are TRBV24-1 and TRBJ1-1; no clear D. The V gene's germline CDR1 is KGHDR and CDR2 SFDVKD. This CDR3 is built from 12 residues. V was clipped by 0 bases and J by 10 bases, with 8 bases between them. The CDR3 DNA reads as TGTGCCACCAGTGATTTGGTGGGAAGAGCTTTCTTT. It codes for CATSDLVGRAFF.

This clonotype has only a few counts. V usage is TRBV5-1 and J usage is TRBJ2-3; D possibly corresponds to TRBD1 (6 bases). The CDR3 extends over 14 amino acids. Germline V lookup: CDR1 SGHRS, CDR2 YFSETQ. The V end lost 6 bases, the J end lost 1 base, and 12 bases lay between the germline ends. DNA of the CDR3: TGCGCCAGCACAAGTGAGGGGGGCACAGATACGCAGTATTTT. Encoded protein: CASTSEGGTDTQYF.

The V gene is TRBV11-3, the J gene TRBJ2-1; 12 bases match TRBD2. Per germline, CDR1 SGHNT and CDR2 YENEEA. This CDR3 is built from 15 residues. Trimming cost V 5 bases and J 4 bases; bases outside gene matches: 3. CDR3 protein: CASSLAGGVYNEQFF. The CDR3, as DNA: TGTGCCAGCAGCCTAGCGGGAGGGGTATACAATGAGCAGTTCTTC.

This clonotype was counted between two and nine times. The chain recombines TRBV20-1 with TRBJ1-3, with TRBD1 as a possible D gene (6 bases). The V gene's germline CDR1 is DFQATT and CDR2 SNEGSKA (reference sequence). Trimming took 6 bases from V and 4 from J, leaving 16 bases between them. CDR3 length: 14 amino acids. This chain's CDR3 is CSAPNPGAGNTIYF. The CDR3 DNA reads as TGCAGTGCCCCCAACCCGGGGGCAGGAAACACCATATATTTT.

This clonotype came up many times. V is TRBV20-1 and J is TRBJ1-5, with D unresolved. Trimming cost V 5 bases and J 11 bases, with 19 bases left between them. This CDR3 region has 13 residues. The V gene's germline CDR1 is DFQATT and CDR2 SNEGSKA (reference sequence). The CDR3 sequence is CSALDRVHLAQHF. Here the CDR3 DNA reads TGCAGTGCTTTGGACCGCGTTCATTTGGCCCAGCATTTT.

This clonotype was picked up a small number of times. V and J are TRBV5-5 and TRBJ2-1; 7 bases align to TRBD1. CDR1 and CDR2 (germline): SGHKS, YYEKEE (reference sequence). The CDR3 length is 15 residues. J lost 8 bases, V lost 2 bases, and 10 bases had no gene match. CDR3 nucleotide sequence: TGTGCCAGCAGCTTAGAAGGGGGCTCGGTAGATGAGCAGTTCTTC. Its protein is CASSLEGGSVDEQFF.

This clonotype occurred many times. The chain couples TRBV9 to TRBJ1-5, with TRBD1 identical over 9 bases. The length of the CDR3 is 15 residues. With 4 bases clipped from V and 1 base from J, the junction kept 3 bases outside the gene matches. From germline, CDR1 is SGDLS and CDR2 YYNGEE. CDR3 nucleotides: TGTGCCAGCAGCTCTGGACAGGGGAGCAATCAGCCCCAGCATTTT. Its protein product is CASSSGQGSNQPQHF.

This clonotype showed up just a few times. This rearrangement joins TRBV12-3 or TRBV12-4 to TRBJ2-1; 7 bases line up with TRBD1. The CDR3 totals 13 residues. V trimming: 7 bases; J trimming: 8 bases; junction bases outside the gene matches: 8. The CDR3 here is CASTKPGTDEQFF. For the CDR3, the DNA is TGTGCCAGCACAAAGCCCGGGACAGATGAGCAGTTCTTC.

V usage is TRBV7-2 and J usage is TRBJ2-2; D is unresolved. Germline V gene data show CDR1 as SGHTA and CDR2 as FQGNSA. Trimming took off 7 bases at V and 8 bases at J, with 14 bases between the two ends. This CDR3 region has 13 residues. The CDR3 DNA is TGTGCCAGCAAGCCCCGGATGCCGGGGGAGCTGTTTTTT. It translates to CASKPRMPGELFF.

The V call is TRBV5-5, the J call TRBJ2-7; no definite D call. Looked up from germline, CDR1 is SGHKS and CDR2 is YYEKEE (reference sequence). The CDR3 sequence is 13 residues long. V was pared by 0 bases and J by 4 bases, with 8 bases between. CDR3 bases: TGTGCCAGCAGCTTGGTGGGAACGTACGAGCAGTACGTC. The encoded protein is CASSLVGTYEQYV.

The CDR3 coding sequence is TGTGCCAGCAGTTACTCGGACAGCGGGGGAAACACCATATATTTT. It specifies CASSYSDSGGNTIYF. The genes are TRBV6-5 and TRBJ1-3; tentative D call: TRBD1 (6 bases). Germline assignment: CDR1 MNHEY and CDR2 SVGAGI. The CDR3 is 15 amino acids. The V gene lost 0 bases and the J gene lost 4 bases, with 10 bases spanning the gap.

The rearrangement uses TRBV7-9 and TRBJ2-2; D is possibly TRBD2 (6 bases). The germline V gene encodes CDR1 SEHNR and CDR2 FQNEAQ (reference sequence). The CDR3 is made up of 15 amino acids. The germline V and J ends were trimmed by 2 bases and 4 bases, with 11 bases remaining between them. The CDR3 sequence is CASSLPGLLTGELFF. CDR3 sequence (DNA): TGTGCCAGCAGCTTACCGGGACTCCTCACCGGGGAGCTGTTTTTT.

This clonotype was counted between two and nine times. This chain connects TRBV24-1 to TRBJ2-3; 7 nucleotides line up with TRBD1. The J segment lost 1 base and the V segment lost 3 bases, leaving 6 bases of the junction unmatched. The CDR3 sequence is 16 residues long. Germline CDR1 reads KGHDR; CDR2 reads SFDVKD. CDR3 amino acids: CATSDKGGVGTDTQYF. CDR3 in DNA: TGTGCCACCAGTGATAAAGGGGGCGTTGGCACAGATACGCAGTATTTT.

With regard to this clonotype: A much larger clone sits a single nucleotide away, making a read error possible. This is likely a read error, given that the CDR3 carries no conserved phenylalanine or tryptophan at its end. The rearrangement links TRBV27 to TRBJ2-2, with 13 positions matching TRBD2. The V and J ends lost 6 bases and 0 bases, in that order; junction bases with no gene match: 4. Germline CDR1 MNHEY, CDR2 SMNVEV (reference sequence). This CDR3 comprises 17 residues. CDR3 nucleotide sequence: TGTGCCAGCAGAAAGACTAGCGGGAGGTCGAACACCGGGGAGCTGTTTTCT. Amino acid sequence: CASRKTSGRSNTGELFS.

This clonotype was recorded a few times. This CDR3 reads CASSSTSGRNTDTQYF. The CDR3 DNA reads as TGTGCCAGCAGCTCCACTAGCGGGCGAAACACAGATACGCAGTATTTT. The rearrangement links TRBV7-9 to TRBJ2-3; 9 nucleotides match TRBD2. The CDR3 extends over 16 amino acids. With 4 bases clipped from V and 2 bases from J, the junction kept 7 bases outside the gene matches. The germline CDR1 and CDR2 sequences are SEHNR and FQNEAQ (reference sequence).

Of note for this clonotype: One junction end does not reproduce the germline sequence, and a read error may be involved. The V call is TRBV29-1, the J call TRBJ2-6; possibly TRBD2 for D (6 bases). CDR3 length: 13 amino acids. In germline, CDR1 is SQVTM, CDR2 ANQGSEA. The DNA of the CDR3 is TGTTGCCTCAGGGAGGCTGGGGCCAACGTCCTGACTTTC. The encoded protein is CCLREAGANVLTF.

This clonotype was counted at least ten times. This CDR3 is CASSLGSLAKNIQYF. The CDR3 DNA reads as TGCGCCAGCAGCTTGGGTTCTCTAGCCAAAAACATTCAGTACTTC. The rearrangement uses TRBV5-1 and TRBJ2-4; D ambiguous. From germline, CDR1 is SGHRS and CDR2 YFSETQ. V was pared by 0 bases and J by 0 bases, with 7 bases between. The CDR3 consists of 15 residues.